These 19 T cell receptor beta chains originate from one sample sequenced in a study of blood T cell repertoires in COVID-19. Using immunoSEQ multiplex PCR, the repertoire was profiled, and TCRdb retains in-frame clones only, with some absent. The table lists approximately 270,000 clones, 65% to 85% of them singletons. Sequenced material: peripheral blood. The receptors were sampled from a person aged 65 to 85 with COVID-19, enrolled during active disease.

This rearrangement joins TRBV12-3 or TRBV12-4 to TRBJ2-7, with 7 bases identical to TRBD2. The V and J ends lost 6 bases and 6 bases, in that order; junction bases with no gene match: 8. The CDR3 sequence is 13 residues long. Written as DNA, the CDR3 is TGTGCCAGCAGGGGAGGGACGGCGGGCGAGCAGTACTTC. Translation gives CASRGGTAGEQYF.

This chain connects TRBV12-3 or TRBV12-4 to TRBJ2-5; the match to TRBD1 covers 9 bases. Losses at the gene ends were 6 bases for V and 4 bases for J; bases not matched to a gene: 3. The CDR3 has 13 amino acids. Here the CDR3 reads CASRQGAAETQYF. Written as DNA, the CDR3 is TGTGCCAGCAGACAGGGGGCAGCAGAGACCCAGTACTTC.

The chain has TRBV18 and TRBJ1-5; 8 bases agree with TRBD1. V shed 4 bases, J shed 4 bases, and the junction held 6 bases outside the gene matches. Germline assignment: CDR1 KGHSH and CDR2 LQKENI. This CDR3 is built from 15 residues. This chain's CDR3 is CASSRGTGLNQPQHF. The CDR3, as DNA: TGTGCCAGCTCACGCGGGACAGGCCTAAATCAGCCCCAGCATTTT.

This clone has only a few counts. The chain has TRBV28 and TRBJ2-7; 8 nucleotides match TRBD2. The germline V gene has CDR1 MDHEN and CDR2 SYDVKM. Trimming took 6 bases from V and 4 from J; bases not matched to a gene: 8. This CDR3 has 14 residues. CDR3: CASSSTSGVYEQYF. CDR3 sequence (DNA): TGTGCCAGCAGCTCAACTAGCGGAGTTTACGAGCAGTACTTC.

This chain connects TRBV19 to TRBJ1-3; 8 bases align to TRBD1. The CDR3 spans 15 residues. J gave up 4 bases and V 10 bases, and 12 bases lay outside the gene matches. The germline V gene encodes CDR1 LNHDA and CDR2 SQIVND (reference sequence). As DNA, the CDR3 is TGTGCCACTGCAAGTAGCAGGGGGCACGGAAACACCATATATTTT. This sequence encodes CATASSRGHGNTIYF.

V usage is TRBV7-2 and J usage is TRBJ2-2; no clear D. The CDR3 contains 13 residues. Germline V gene sequence: CDR1 SGHTA, CDR2 FQGNSA. The ends were cut back, 2 bases at V and 7 bases at J, with 8 bases in the middle. The CDR3 DNA is TGTGCCAGCAGCTTATTTCGCGGCGGGGAGCTGTTTTTT. This translates into CASSLFRGGELFF.

V and J are TRBV19 and TRBJ2-7, with D maybe TRBD1 (7 bases). The CDR3 length is 13 residues. Germline CDR1 reads LNHDA; CDR2 reads SQIVND (reference sequence). The V gene lost 8 bases and the J gene lost 4 bases, with 15 bases spanning the gap. CDR3 loop: CASSTGEVYEQYF. The DNA for the CDR3 is TGTGCCAGTTCAACAGGGGAGGTATACGAGCAGTACTTC. The entire variable domain, with the rest obtained from reference TRBV19 and TRBJ2-7, is as follows: DGGITQSPKYLFRKEGQNVTLSCEQNLNHDAMYWYRQDPGQGLRLIYYSQIVNDFQKGDIAEGYSVSREKKESFPLTVTSAQKNPTAFYLCASSTGEVYEQYFGPGTRLTVT.

This clone appeared a few times. The chain joins TRBV7-9 to TRBJ2-7, with TRBD2 matching 10 bases. Germline values: CDR1 SEHNR, CDR2 FQNEAQ (reference sequence). Trimming took 5 bases from V and 7 from J; bases not matched to a gene: 11. The CDR3 has 15 amino acids. The CDR3 sequence: CASSGFSGGAEEQYF. CDR3 bases: TGTGCCAGCAGCGGATTCAGCGGGGGGGCTGAGGAGCAGTACTTC.

The chain links TRBV10-2 to TRBJ2-1; 9 bases align to TRBD1. This CDR3 comprises 16 residues. Trimming at V came to 6 bases and at J to 8 bases, leaving 14 bases not matched to a gene. Germline-derived CDR1 and CDR2 are WSHSY and SAAADI. In nucleotides, the CDR3 is TGCGCCAGCAGGGGGGGCCGGGGGACAGGGCCCGATGAGCAGTTCTTC. Encoded protein: CASRGGRGTGPDEQFF.

This chain joins TRBV5-1 and TRBJ1-1; 9 positions agree with TRBD1. The CDR3 runs to 14 residues. Germline values: CDR1 SGHRS, CDR2 YFSETQ. V shed 2 bases and J 5 bases; nucleotides not matched to a gene: 4. CDR3 coding DNA: TGCGCCAGCAGCTTTACAGGGGGCGCGACTGAAGCTTTCTTT. It codes for CASSFTGGATEAFF.

This clone was seen only once. The chain links TRBV19 to TRBJ1-5; TRBD1 matches 8 bases. The V and J ends lost 6 bases and 3 bases, in that order; junction bases with no gene match: 4. The CDR3 is 14 amino acids. Germline lookup yields CDR1 LNHDA and CDR2 SQIVND (reference sequence). CDR3 DNA: TGTGCCAGTAGCCTGGACAGGGCCAATCAGCCCCAGCATTTT. It is translated as CASSLDRANQPQHF.

The V call is TRBV28, the J call TRBJ1-1; TRBD1 might be the D (6 bases). Trimming took off 8 bases at V and 2 bases at J, with 9 bases between the two ends. CDR1 is MDHEN and CDR2 is SYDVKM in the germline V gene. The length of the CDR3 is 12 residues. The CDR3 spells CASRQVNTEAFF. The CDR3 region has the DNA TGTGCCAGCCGACAGGTTAACACTGAAGCTTTCTTT.

The chain uses TRBV7-6 and TRBJ2-7; 10 bases line up with TRBD1. Germline loops: CDR1 SGHVS, CDR2 FNYEAQ. This CDR3 is built from 14 residues. J lost 3 bases, V lost 5 bases, and 4 bases had no gene match. DNA of the CDR3: TGTGCCAGCAGCCCTAGGACAGGGGGCTACGAGCAGTACTTC. This codes for CASSPRTGGYEQYF.

The rearrangement uses TRBV3-1 (or the pseudogene TRBV3-2) and TRBJ2-7; maybe TRBD2 (6 bases). Trimming left V 4 bases short and J 6 bases short, with 16 bases between. Germline CDR1 is LGHDT and CDR2 is YNNKEL (reference sequence). There are 14 residues in the CDR3. The CDR3 loop reads CASSLSSLASEQYF. DNA for the CDR3: TGTGCCAGCAGCCTGTCGTCACTAGCTTCCGAGCAGTACTTC.

The chain employs TRBV7-2 and TRBJ1-2, with D possibly matching TRBD1 (5 bases). The CDR3 runs 14 residues. Germline lookup yields CDR1 SGHTA and CDR2 FQGNSA. V lost 4 bases, J lost 7 bases, and 16 bases lay in between. CDR3 DNA sequence: TGTGCCAGCAGCTGGGCCGGGGGTGGTAGTGGCTACACCTTC. This sequence encodes CASSWAGGGSGYTF.

J is TRBJ2-3 and V is TRBV3-1 (or the pseudogene TRBV3-2); no definite D call. This CDR3 spans 13 amino acids. V dropped 4 bases and J dropped 2 bases, with 7 bases sitting between them. Germline V gives CDR1 LGHDT, CDR2 YNNKEL (reference sequence). The DNA for the CDR3 is TGTGCCAGCAGCCTCGTGTCCACAGATACGCAGTATTTT. It translates to CASSLVSTDTQYF.

In DNA form, the CDR3 reads TGCGCCAGCAGCTTGACGGGAGTATCGGGGGAGACCCAGTACTTC. It specifies CASSLTGVSGETQYF. V and J are TRBV5-1 and TRBJ2-5, with a weak D call TRBD2 (6 bases). Trimming removed 1 base at V and 5 bases at J, with 15 bases between. Germline lookup yields CDR1 SGHRS and CDR2 YFSETQ. This CDR3 comprises 15 residues.

The rearrangement uses TRBV6-2 or TRBV6-3 and TRBJ1-5; D gene ambiguous. The CDR3 runs to 15 residues. V lost 4 bases to trimming and J lost 7 bases, with 17 bases between them. In germline, CDR1 is MNHEY, CDR2 SVGEGT. The CDR3 DNA follows: TGTGCCAGCAGTTTCGCAGGAGGGTTAGGGCAGCCCCAGCATTTT. Protein sequence: CASSFAGGLGQPQHF.

The CDR3 sequence: CASSLLLTGELFF. The DNA of the CDR3 is TGTGCCAGCAGTTTACTCCTCACCGGGGAGCTGTTTTTT. The chain combines TRBV28 with TRBJ2-2; D call uncertain. The CDR3 extends over 13 amino acids. V lost 2 bases, J lost 4 bases, and 5 bases lay in between. Germline V lookup: CDR1 MDHEN, CDR2 SYDVKM.